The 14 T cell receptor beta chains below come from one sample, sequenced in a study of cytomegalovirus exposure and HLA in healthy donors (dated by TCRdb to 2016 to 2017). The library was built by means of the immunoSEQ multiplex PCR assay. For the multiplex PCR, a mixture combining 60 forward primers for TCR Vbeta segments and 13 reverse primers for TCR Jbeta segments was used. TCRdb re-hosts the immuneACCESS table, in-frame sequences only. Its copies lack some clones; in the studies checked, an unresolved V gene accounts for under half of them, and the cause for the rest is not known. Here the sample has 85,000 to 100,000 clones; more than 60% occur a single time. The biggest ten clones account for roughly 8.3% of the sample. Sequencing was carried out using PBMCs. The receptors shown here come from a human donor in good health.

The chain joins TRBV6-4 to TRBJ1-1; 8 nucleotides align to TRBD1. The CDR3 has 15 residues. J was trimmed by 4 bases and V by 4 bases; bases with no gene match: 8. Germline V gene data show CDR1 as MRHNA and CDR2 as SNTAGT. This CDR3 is CASSVDRGAGTEAFF. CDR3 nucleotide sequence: TGTGCCAGCAGTGTTGACAGGGGCGCCGGCACTGAAGCTTTCTTT.

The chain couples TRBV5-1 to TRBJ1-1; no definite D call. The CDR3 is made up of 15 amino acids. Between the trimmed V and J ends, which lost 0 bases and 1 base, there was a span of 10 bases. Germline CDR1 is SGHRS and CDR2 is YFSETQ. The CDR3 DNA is TGCGCCAGCAGCTTGGTCGCCACATGGAACACTGAAGCTTTCTTT. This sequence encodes CASSLVATWNTEAFF.

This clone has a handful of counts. The CDR3 spells CASSETQGTEAFF. For the CDR3, the DNA is TGTGCCAGCAGTGAAACCCAGGGCACTGAAGCTTTCTTT. The rearrangement links TRBV6-1 to TRBJ1-1, with D possibly being TRBD1 (5 bases). V gave up 2 bases and J gave up 4 bases, with 8 bases separating them. The CDR3 totals 13 residues. Germline V gene data show CDR1 as MNHNS and CDR2 as SASEGT.

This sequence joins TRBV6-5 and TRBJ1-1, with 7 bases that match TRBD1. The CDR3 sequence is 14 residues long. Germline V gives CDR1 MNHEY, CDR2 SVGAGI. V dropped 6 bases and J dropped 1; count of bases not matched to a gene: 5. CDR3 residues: CASRVGQPNTEAFF. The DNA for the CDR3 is TGTGCCAGCAGAGTGGGACAGCCGAACACTGAAGCTTTCTTT.

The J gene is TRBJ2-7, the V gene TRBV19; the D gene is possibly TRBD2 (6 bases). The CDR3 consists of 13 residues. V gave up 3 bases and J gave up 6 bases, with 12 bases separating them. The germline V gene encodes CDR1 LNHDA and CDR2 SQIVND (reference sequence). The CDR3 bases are TGTGCCAGTAGTATGCCCCCGGGGGTCGAGCAGTACTTC. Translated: CASSMPPGVEQYF.

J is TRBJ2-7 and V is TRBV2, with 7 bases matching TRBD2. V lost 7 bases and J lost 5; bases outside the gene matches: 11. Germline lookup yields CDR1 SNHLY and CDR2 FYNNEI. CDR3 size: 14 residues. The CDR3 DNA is TGTGCCAGCATCGGAAGGGCACTAGCGCACGAGCAGTACTTC. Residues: CASIGRALAHEQYF.

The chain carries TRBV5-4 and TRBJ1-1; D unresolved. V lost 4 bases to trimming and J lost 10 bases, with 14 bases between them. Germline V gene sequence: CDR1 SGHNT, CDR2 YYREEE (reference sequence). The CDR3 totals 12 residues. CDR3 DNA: TGTGCCAGCAGCCGCATCCGGGGAGTAGCTTTCTTT. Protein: CASSRIRGVAFF. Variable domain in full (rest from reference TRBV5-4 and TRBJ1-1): ETGVTQSPTHLIKTRGQQVTLRCSSQSGHNTVSWYQQALGQGPQFIFQYYREEENGRGNFPPRFSGLQFPNYSSELNVNALELDDSALYLCASSRIRGVAFFGQGTRLTVV.

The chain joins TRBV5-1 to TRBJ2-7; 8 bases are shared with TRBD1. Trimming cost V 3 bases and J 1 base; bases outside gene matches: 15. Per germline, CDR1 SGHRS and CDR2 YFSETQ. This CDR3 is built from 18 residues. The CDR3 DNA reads TGCGCCAGCAGCTCACTATCGCAGGGGGCTACACTTTCCTACGAGCAGTACTTC. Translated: CASSSLSQGATLSYEQYF.

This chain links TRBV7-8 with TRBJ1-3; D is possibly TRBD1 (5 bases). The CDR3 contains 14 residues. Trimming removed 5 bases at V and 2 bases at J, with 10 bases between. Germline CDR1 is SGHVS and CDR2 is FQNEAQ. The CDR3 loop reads CASSRGGTGNTIYF. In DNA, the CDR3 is TGTGCCAGCAGCCGGGGGGGAACTGGAAACACCATATATTTT.

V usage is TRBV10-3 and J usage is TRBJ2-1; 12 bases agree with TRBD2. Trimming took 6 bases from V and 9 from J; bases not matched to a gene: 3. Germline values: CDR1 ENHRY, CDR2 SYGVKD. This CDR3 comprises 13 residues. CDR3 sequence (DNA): TGTGCCATCAGAGGGACTAGCGGGTCTGAGCAGTTCTTC. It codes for CAIRGTSGSEQFF.

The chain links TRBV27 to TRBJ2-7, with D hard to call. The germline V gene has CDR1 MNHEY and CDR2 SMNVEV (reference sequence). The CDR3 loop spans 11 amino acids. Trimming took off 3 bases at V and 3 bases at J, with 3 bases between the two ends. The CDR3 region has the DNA TGTGCCAGCAGTTTCGGCTACGAGCAGTACTTC. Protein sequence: CASSFGYEQYF.

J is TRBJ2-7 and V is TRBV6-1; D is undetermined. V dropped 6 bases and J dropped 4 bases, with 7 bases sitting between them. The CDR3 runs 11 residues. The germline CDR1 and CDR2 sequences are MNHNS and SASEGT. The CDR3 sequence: CASRQLYEQYF. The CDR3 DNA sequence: TGTGCCAGCAGACAGCTTTACGAGCAGTACTTC.

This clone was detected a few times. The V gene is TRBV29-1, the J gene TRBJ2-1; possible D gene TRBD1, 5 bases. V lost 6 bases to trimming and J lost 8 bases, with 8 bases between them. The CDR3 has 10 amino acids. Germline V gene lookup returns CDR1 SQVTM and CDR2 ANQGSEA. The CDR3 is CSVGHYEQFF. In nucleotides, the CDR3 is TGCAGCGTAGGACATTATGAGCAGTTCTTC.

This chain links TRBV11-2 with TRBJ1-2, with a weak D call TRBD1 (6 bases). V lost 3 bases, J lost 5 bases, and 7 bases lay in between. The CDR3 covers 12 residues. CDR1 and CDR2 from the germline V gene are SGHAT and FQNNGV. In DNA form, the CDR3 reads TGTGCCAGCAGCTTGCAGGGGTATGGCTACACCTTC. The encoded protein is CASSLQGYGYTF.